These 25 T cell receptor beta chains were sequenced from one sample in a study of shared clonotypes between healthy human individuals. Libraries were prepared by immunoSEQ multiplex PCR; TCRdb keeps only in-frame clonotypes and omits some of them. This table holds about 2.4 million clones, under 95% found once. The sample consisted of naive CD4+ T cells from PBMCs. Described subset: CD45RA+ positively selected. These receptors were obtained from a man in his late teens or twenties in good health. Some clones in this sample may be carry-over from other donors' samples.

A single count supports this clone. The V call is TRBV11-2, the J call TRBJ2-1; D is ambiguous. Germline V gives CDR1 SGHAT, CDR2 FQNNGV. CDR3 size: 15 residues. V was pared by 1 base and J by 5 bases, with 12 bases between. CDR3 bases: TGTGCCAGCAGCTTAGTGGCTAGTGGTAACAATGAGCAGTTCTTC. It yields the protein CASSLVASGNNEQFF.

The V call is TRBV11-2, the J call TRBJ2-1, with TRBD2 matching 12 bases. The ends lost 5 bases at V and 4 bases at J; junction bases unmatched: 12. Germline-derived CDR1 and CDR2 are SGHAT and FQNNGV. This CDR3 region has 18 residues. DNA for the CDR3: TGTGCCAGCAGCCCCAGACTAGCGGGAGTCACTCAATACAATGAGCAGTTCTTC. Its translation: CASSPRLAGVTQYNEQFF.

Only one count was recorded for this clone. The gene calls are TRBV18 and TRBJ2-7; TRBD2 aligns across 14 bases. This CDR3 is 14 amino acids long. Trimming at V came to 5 bases and at J to 6 bases, leaving 3 bases not matched to a gene. CDR1 and CDR2 from the germline V gene are KGHSH and LQKENI. The DNA for the CDR3 is TGTGCCAGCTCAACGGGACTAGCGGGGGTCGAGCAGTACTTC. Protein: CASSTGLAGVEQYF.

Concerning this clone itself: This same CDR3 is encoded by further DNA sequences in the sample. The chain uses TRBV2 and TRBJ2-5, with 7 bases aligning to TRBD1. The CDR3 extends over 11 amino acids. With V trimmed by 9 bases and J by 3 bases, 1 base remained unmatched. The germline CDR1 and CDR2 sequences are SNHLY and FYNNEI. CDR3 sequence: CASGTEETQYF. As DNA, the CDR3 is TGTGCCAGTGGGACAGAAGAGACCCAGTACTTC.

The chain is built from TRBV28 and TRBJ2-3; no clear D. CDR3 length equals 13 residues. Germline CDR1 reads MDHEN; CDR2 reads SYDVKM. Trimming took 8 bases from V and 0 from J, leaving 9 bases between them. CDR3 nucleotide sequence: TGTGCCAGCCAGGACCGAAGCACAGATACGCAGTATTTT. Translating it yields CASQDRSTDTQYF.

The J gene is TRBJ1-1, the V gene TRBV2, with TRBD1 as a possible D gene (5 bases). The CDR3 loop spans 12 amino acids. Looked up from germline, CDR1 is SNHLY and CDR2 is FYNNEI. Trimming left V 6 bases short and J 11 bases short, with 16 bases between. The CDR3 sequence is CASRPDMQDAFF. The DNA for the CDR3 is TGTGCCAGCAGGCCGGACATGCAGGATGCTTTCTTT.

The chain employs TRBV4-1 and TRBJ2-5; 10 nucleotides agree with TRBD2. Losses at the gene ends were 0 bases for V and 0 bases for J; bases not matched to a gene: 4. CDR1 and CDR2 (germline): MGHRA, YSYEKL. The CDR3 is 17 amino acids. The CDR3 DNA sequence: TGCGCCAGCAGCCAAGAAATAGGACTAGCGGACCAAGAGACCCAGTACTTC. Its protein product is CASSQEIGLADQETQYF.

This chain uses TRBV28 with TRBJ2-7; tentative D call: TRBD1 (5 bases). CDR1 MDHEN and CDR2 SYDVKM come from the germline V gene. V lost 8 bases and J 2 bases, leaving 10 bases between the germline ends. There are 12 residues in the CDR3. CDR3 sequence: CASWGTTYEQYF. CDR3 DNA: TGTGCCAGCTGGGGCACAACCTACGAGCAGTACTTC.

The CDR3 DNA reads TGTGCCAGCAGCTTAGACTTCCCCCCTCGGGCAGATACGCAGTATTTT. Translating gives CASSLDFPPRADTQYF. The V gene is TRBV7-3, the J gene TRBJ2-3; D not resolved. V shed 2 bases and J shed 4 bases, with 16 bases lying between them. There are 16 residues in the CDR3. Germline CDR1 SGHTA, CDR2 FQGTGA.

The genes are TRBV7-8 and TRBJ2-3, with TRBD2 as a possible D gene (6 bases). Trimming took off 5 bases at V and 0 bases at J, with 12 bases between the two ends. The CDR3 has 15 amino acids. CDR1 and CDR2 from the germline V gene are SGHVS and FQNEAQ. The CDR3 DNA sequence: TGTGCCAGCAGCCGGTATACTAGCAGCACAGATACGCAGTATTTT. This codes for CASSRYTSSTDTQYF.

The CDR3 DNA follows: TGTGCCAGCAGCCCCGGACAGGGGGAGGACACCGGGGAGCTGTTTTTT. It translates to CASSPGQGEDTGELFF. This chain links TRBV9 with TRBJ2-2; 10 nucleotides agree with TRBD1. The CDR3 sequence is 16 residues long. Germline values: CDR1 SGDLS, CDR2 YYNGEE. J gave up 3 bases and V 4 bases, and 6 bases lay outside the gene matches.

The rearrangement uses TRBV4-1 and TRBJ2-1; D is perhaps TRBD2 (5 bases). V gave up 0 bases and J gave up 12 bases, with 15 bases separating them. From germline, CDR1 is MGHRA and CDR2 YSYEKL. The CDR3 sequence is 14 residues long. CDR3 loop: CASSQERVWEGQFF. The CDR3 nucleotides read TGCGCCAGCAGCCAAGAGAGGGTCTGGGAAGGGCAGTTCTTC.

This rearrangement joins TRBV19 to TRBJ1-2; TRBD1 matches 9 bases. Germline CDR1 is LNHDA and CDR2 is SQIVND (reference sequence). The CDR3 is 16 amino acids. With 5 bases clipped from V and 6 bases from J, the junction kept 13 bases outside the gene matches. The CDR3 DNA sequence: TGTGCCAGTAGTCCGATGGGGACAGGGAGAAGGGATGGCTACACCTTC. It codes for CASSPMGTGRRDGYTF.

This clone appeared once. This sequence joins TRBV9 and TRBJ2-1; possibly TRBD2 for D (5 bases). Germline loops: CDR1 SGDLS, CDR2 YYNGEE. V gave up 0 bases and J gave up 0 bases, with 10 bases separating them. The CDR3 consists of 16 residues. CDR3 DNA sequence: TGTGCCAGCAGCGTAGGTTACACTAGCTCCTACAATGAGCAGTTCTTC. It is translated as CASSVGYTSSYNEQFF. Full variable domain (remainder filled in from reference TRBV9 and TRBJ2-1): DSGVTQTPKHLITATGQRVTLRCSPRSGDLSVYWYQQSLDQGLQFLIQYYNGEERAKGNILERFSAQQFPDLHSELNLSSLELGDSALYFCASSVGYTSSYNEQFFGPGTRLTVL.

This clone was recorded once. The chain recombines TRBV9 with TRBJ1-5; perhaps TRBD1 as D (6 bases). Per germline, CDR1 SGDLS and CDR2 YYNGEE. Trimming stripped 4 bases from V and 4 bases from J, with 18 bases between. This CDR3 has 16 amino acids. The CDR3 coding sequence is TGTGCCAGCAGCCCCCTCGGGAGGGGGATAAATCAGCCCCAGCATTTT. It encodes CASSPLGRGINQPQHF.

V gene TRBV5-4 combines with J gene TRBJ2-3; D is unclear. The CDR3 has 15 amino acids. The germline V gene has CDR1 SGHNT and CDR2 YYREEE (reference sequence). Trimming stripped 4 bases from V and 5 bases from J, with 17 bases between. The CDR3 nucleotides are TGTGCCAGCAGCCCTCCCGGGCCGCCGGGAGATACGCAGTATTTT. Amino acids: CASSPPGPPGDTQYF.

Turning to this clone: Other nucleotide sequences from this sample produce the same CDR3. The chain has TRBV14 and TRBJ1-1, with D maybe TRBD1 (5 bases). The ends were cut back, 4 bases at V and 3 bases at J, with 6 bases in the middle. The germline V gene encodes CDR1 SGHDN and CDR2 FVKESK. This CDR3 comprises 12 residues. Here the CDR3 reads CASSRQYTEAFF. Written as DNA, the CDR3 is TGTGCCAGCAGCCGACAGTACACTGAAGCTTTCTTT.

CDR3 DNA: TGTGCCAGTAGTATCTGGGGCAGCGCGAACACTGAAGCTTTCTTT. Encoded protein: CASSIWGSANTEAFF. The V gene is TRBV19, the J gene TRBJ1-1; D perhaps matches TRBD1 (5 bases). The V gene lost 3 bases and the J gene lost 1 base, with 12 bases spanning the gap. This CDR3 region has 15 residues. Per germline, CDR1 LNHDA and CDR2 SQIVND (reference sequence).

This chain connects TRBV28 to TRBJ2-2; a possible D gene is TRBD1 (5 bases). CDR3 length equals 16 residues. CDR1 and CDR2 (germline): MDHEN, SYDVKM. Trimming left V 1 base short and J 5 bases short, with 14 bases between. The CDR3 region is CASSLFLGPGTGELFF. The CDR3 DNA follows: TGTGCCAGCAGTTTATTCTTGGGGCCGGGTACCGGGGAGCTGTTTTTT. Full variable domain (missing parts from reference TRBV28 and TRBJ2-2): DVKVTQSSRYLVKRTGEKVFLECVQDMDHENMFWYRQDPGLGLRLIYFSYDVKMKEKGDIPEGYSVSREKKERFSLILESASTNQTSMYLCASSLFLGPGTGELFFGEGSRLTVL.

This chain links TRBV7-9 with TRBJ1-5; D gene ambiguous. The length of the CDR3 is 17 residues. V was trimmed by 3 bases and J by 4 bases, leaving 19 bases between them. Germline V gene sequence: CDR1 SEHNR, CDR2 FQNEAQ (reference sequence). Here the CDR3 DNA reads TGTGCCAGCAGCTTTTTGAACAGTTCGGTCGTGAATCAGCCCCAGCATTTT. It encodes CASSFLNSSVVNQPQHF.

V usage is TRBV5-6 and J usage is TRBJ2-5; TRBD2 matches 7 bases. Germline CDR1 reads SGHDT; CDR2 reads YYEEEE. There are 17 residues in the CDR3. V lost 4 bases, J lost 5 bases, and 17 bases stayed unmatched. The CDR3 nucleotides read TGTGCCAGCAGCGCCCCCTATTTTGGGCGGCGGGGGGAGACCCAGTACTTC. Protein: CASSAPYFGRRGETQYF.

This clone has just a few counts. This chain links TRBV2 with TRBJ1-5, with D perhaps TRBD1 (5 bases). The CDR3 consists of 14 residues. Trimming shortened V by 10 bases and J by 0 bases, and 13 bases separated the two germline ends. Germline CDR1 SNHLY, CDR2 FYNNEI. The CDR3 loop is CATGTANSNQPQHF. CDR3 nucleotides: TGTGCCACGGGGACGGCGAATAGCAATCAGCCCCAGCATTTT.

This chain connects TRBV7-9 to TRBJ2-7; D unresolved. V gave up 1 base and J gave up 5 bases, with 12 bases separating them. This CDR3 is built from 14 residues. CDR1 is SEHNR, CDR2 FQNEAQ, per germline (reference sequence). This CDR3 reads CASSLGSSRHEQYF. The CDR3 DNA reads TGTGCCAGCAGCTTAGGTTCATCTCGGCACGAGCAGTACTTC.

The rearrangement links TRBV5-1 to TRBJ2-3; 7 bases map to TRBD2. Trimming took 4 bases from V and 3 from J; bases not matched to a gene: 8. CDR3 size: 15 residues. CDR1 and CDR2 from the germline V gene are SGHRS and YFSETQ. The CDR3 DNA reads as TGCGCCAGCAGCCAACCAGCGGGAAGGACAGATACGCAGTATTTT. It yields the protein CASSQPAGRTDTQYF. The variable domain in full, completed from reference TRBV5-1 and TRBJ2-3, reads KAGVTQTPRYLIKTRGQQVTLSCSPISGHRSVSWYQQTPGQGLQFLFEYFSETQRNKGNFPGRFSGRQFSNSRSEMNVSTLELGDSALYLCASSQPAGRTDTQYFGPGTRLTVL.

J is TRBJ2-1 and V is TRBV9; TRBD2 agrees at 9 bases. J gave up 1 base and V 0 bases, and 5 bases lay outside the gene matches. This CDR3 has 17 residues. Germline values: CDR1 SGDLS, CDR2 YYNGEE. The CDR3 coding sequence is TGTGCCAGCAGCGTAGAAGTGGCGGGAGGGTCCTACAATGAGCAGTTCTTC. It codes for CASSVEVAGGSYNEQFF.